The 21 T cell receptor beta chains below were found in one sample sequenced in a study of blood T cell repertoires in COVID-19. Here immunoSEQ multiplex PCR was the method, and the copy in TCRdb shows in-frame clones only, minus some. The data contain approximately 140,000 clones, approximately 90% of them seen just once; the ten biggest clones take up roughly 18%. The sample consisted of peripheral blood. The receptors derive from a man aged 45-65 years with active or convalescent COVID-19.

This clone occurred once. J is TRBJ2-7 and V is TRBV5-6; no firm D call. Per the germline V gene, CDR1 is SGHDT and CDR2 is YYEEEE. Deletions cut 0 bases from V and 3 bases from J, with 10 bases between. The CDR3 has 14 amino acids. The CDR3 DNA follows: TGTGCCAGCAGCTTGGGACCGAGGATCTACGAGCAGTACTTC. Translation: CASSLGPRIYEQYF.

This sequence joins TRBV11-2 and TRBJ2-7; no clear D gene. The germline gives CDR1 SGHAT, CDR2 FQNNGV. Trimming pared 5 bases from V and 2 bases from J, leaving 16 bases between. The CDR3 has 15 amino acids. The CDR3 loop is CASSEGLGTPYEQYF. DNA for the CDR3: TGTGCCAGCAGCGAAGGCCTGGGCACACCCTACGAGCAGTACTTC.

The chain has TRBV6-2 or TRBV6-3 and TRBJ2-4; 8 bases match TRBD2. The CDR3 consists of 15 residues. V lost 5 bases to trimming and J lost 0 bases; unmatched junction nucleotides: 3. The germline V gene has CDR1 MNHEY and CDR2 SVGEGT. The CDR3 coding sequence is TGTGCCAGCAGTGTAGCGGGGCCAGCCAAAAACATTCAGTACTTC. It yields the protein CASSVAGPAKNIQYF.

The chain joins TRBV7-2 to TRBJ1-5, with a weak D call TRBD1 (6 bases). Germline values: CDR1 SGHTA, CDR2 FQGNSA. Trimming shortened V by 2 bases and J by 2 bases, and 16 bases separated the two germline ends. The CDR3 length is 17 residues. The CDR3 region has the DNA TGTGCCAGCAGCTTAAGAGGAACAGGGACCCGCAATCAGCCCCAGCATTTT. Translated, it gives CASSLRGTGTRNQPQHF.

This clone showed up just a few times. This chain connects TRBV6-5 to TRBJ1-6; D gene unclear. CDR1 is MNHEY, CDR2 SVGAGI, per germline. With 6 bases removed from V and 2 bases from J, the gap between germline ends came to 8 bases. The CDR3 spans 14 residues. CDR3 region: CASRREPYNSPLHF. Here the CDR3 DNA reads TGTGCCAGCAGAAGGGAGCCCTATAATTCACCCCTCCACTTT.

This sequence joins TRBV7-9 and TRBJ2-1; D perhaps matches TRBD2 (6 bases). From germline, CDR1 is SEHNR and CDR2 FQNEAQ (reference sequence). Trimming pared 3 bases from V and 2 bases from J, leaving 17 bases between. This CDR3 is 17 amino acids long. The CDR3 loop reads CASSFLGGNQPYNEQFF. The CDR3 DNA follows: TGTGCCAGCAGCTTTTTGGGGGGTAACCAACCCTACAATGAGCAGTTCTTC.

This sequence joins TRBV5-3 and TRBJ2-2, with 8 bases identical to TRBD1. TRBV5-3 is sorted into the ORF group, with uncertain function. The CDR3 length is 15 residues. V shed 8 bases and J 0 bases; nucleotides not matched to a gene: 6. Written as DNA, the CDR3 is TGTGCCAGCCAGGAGACAGGGGCGAACACCGGGGAGCTGTTTTTT. It codes for CASQETGANTGELFF.

The rearrangement links TRBV29-1 to TRBJ1-6; weak D call: TRBD1 (6 bases). The V and J ends lost 7 bases and 14 bases respectively, with 24 bases between them. This CDR3 is built from 14 residues. In germline, CDR1 is SQVTM, CDR2 ANQGSEA. CDR3 loop: CSAVTGPPLRTLHF. The CDR3 DNA reads as TGCAGCGCTGTGACAGGCCCACCTTTACGAACCCTCCACTTT.

The CDR3 reads CAISEPRAGGSQFF. As DNA, the CDR3 is TGTGCCATCAGTGAGCCGCGAGCGGGGGGCTCTCAGTTCTTC. The chain is built from TRBV10-3 and TRBJ2-1, with 9 bases fitting TRBD2. Germline trimming cut 2 bases from V and 13 bases from J; bases unmatched to any gene: 9. From germline, CDR1 is ENHRY and CDR2 SYGVKD. The CDR3 loop spans 14 amino acids.

The chain combines TRBV6-6 with TRBJ2-6; 10 nucleotides align to TRBD1. The CDR3 consists of 18 residues. After removal of 5 bases from V and 2 bases from J, the junction contained 9 bases not matched to a gene. The germline gives CDR1 MNHNY, CDR2 SVGAGI (reference sequence). The CDR3 reads CASSPETGGWTGANVLTF. In DNA, the CDR3 is TGTGCCAGCAGTCCAGAGACAGGGGGCTGGACTGGGGCCAACGTCCTGACTTTC.

The chain combines TRBV2 with TRBJ2-7; 9 bases fit TRBD2. Germline loops: CDR1 SNHLY, CDR2 FYNNEI. V dropped 2 bases and J dropped 0; count of bases not matched to a gene: 14. The CDR3 loop spans 19 amino acids. The CDR3 reads CASSEFGRGGPRSSYEQYF. In nucleotides, the CDR3 is TGTGCCAGCAGTGAATTCGGGCGGGGGGGGCCCCGGAGCTCCTACGAGCAGTACTTC.

This clone occurred a few times. The chain carries TRBV3-1 (or the pseudogene TRBV3-2) and TRBJ1-3, with D uncertain. Germline V gene sequence: CDR1 LGHDT, CDR2 YNNKEL (reference sequence). The CDR3 is made up of 15 amino acids. V lost 2 bases, J lost 4 bases, and 12 bases lay in between. In DNA, the CDR3 is TGTGCCAGCAGCCAAAGTGTAACAGAGGGAAACACCATATATTTT. This encodes CASSQSVTEGNTIYF.

The gene calls are TRBV9 and TRBJ1-1; no reliable D call. This CDR3 has 13 amino acids. Germline lookup yields CDR1 SGDLS and CDR2 YYNGEE. Trimming stripped 0 bases from V and 6 bases from J, with 9 bases between. This CDR3 reads CASSVAPAAEAFF. CDR3 nucleotides: TGTGCCAGCAGCGTAGCTCCCGCGGCTGAAGCTTTCTTT.

This rearrangement joins TRBV29-1 to TRBJ2-1; D may be TRBD1 (5 bases). V lost 4 bases to trimming and J lost 7 bases, with 8 bases between them. CDR1 is SQVTM and CDR2 is ANQGSEA in the germline V gene. The CDR3 is 11 amino acids. CDR3 sequence: CSVGQLNEQFF. In DNA form, the CDR3 reads TGCAGCGTTGGACAGCTAAATGAGCAGTTCTTC.

V is TRBV2 and J is TRBJ1-1; 8 nucleotides agree with TRBD1. The CDR3 has 12 amino acids. The germline V gene encodes CDR1 SNHLY and CDR2 FYNNEI. Trimming took 8 bases from V and 4 from J; bases not matched to a gene: 3. CDR3 bases: TGTGCCAGCCAGGGGGCAGGCACTGAAGCTTTCTTT. The encoded protein is CASQGAGTEAFF. The full variable domain, its missing parts supplied by reference TRBV2 and TRBJ1-1, is EPEVTQTPSHQVTQMGQEVILRCVPISNHLYFYWYRQILGQKVEFLVSFYNNEISEKSEIFDDQFSVERPDGSNFTLKIRSTKLEDSAMYFCASQGAGTEAFFGQGTRLTVV.

The rearrangement uses TRBV9 and TRBJ1-2; the match to TRBD1 covers 9 bases. The CDR3 has 13 amino acids. Germline lookup yields CDR1 SGDLS and CDR2 YYNGEE. V lost 4 bases and J lost 4; bases outside the gene matches: 2. CDR3 DNA: TGTGCCAGCAGCCCGACAGGGGGCTATGGCTACACCTTC. It specifies CASSPTGGYGYTF.

This chain links TRBV5-4 with TRBJ2-5, with TRBD1 as a possible D gene (6 bases). The CDR3 contains 13 residues. V lost 2 bases and J 4 bases, leaving 9 bases between the germline ends. Germline V lookup: CDR1 SGHNT, CDR2 YYREEE (reference sequence). CDR3 in DNA: TGTGCCAGCAGCTTACAGGGAACAGAGACCCAGTACTTC. This encodes CASSLQGTETQYF.

CDR3 amino acids: CASSRDRDQPQHF. Here the CDR3 DNA reads TGTGCCAGCAGCCGGGACAGGGATCAGCCCCAGCATTTT. The chain links TRBV7-2 to TRBJ1-5, with 9 bases aligning to TRBD1. This CDR3 is 13 amino acids long. V was pared by 5 bases and J by 5 bases, with 1 base of the junction left unmatched. Germline V gene lookup returns CDR1 SGHTA and CDR2 FQGNSA.

This rearrangement joins TRBV11-3 to TRBJ2-3, with 9 positions matching TRBD2. With V trimmed by 3 bases and J by 2 bases, 6 bases remained unmatched. Looked up from germline, CDR1 is SGHNT and CDR2 is YENEEA. This CDR3 comprises 16 residues. In DNA form, the CDR3 reads TGTGCCAGCAGCTTGAAGAGCGGGGGGAACACAGATACGCAGTATTTT. Amino acids: CASSLKSGGNTDTQYF.

CDR3 loop: CASSIRGYNEKLFF. CDR3 nucleotides: TGTGCCAGTAGTATTAGGGGTTATAATGAAAAACTGTTTTTT. The chain uses TRBV19 and TRBJ1-4, with D possibly matching TRBD1 (5 bases). CDR3 length: 14 amino acids. Trimming shortened V by 3 bases and J by 4 bases, and 9 bases separated the two germline ends. CDR1 is LNHDA, CDR2 SQIVND, per germline (reference sequence). Drawing the rest from reference TRBV19 and TRBJ1-4, the complete variable domain is DGGITQSPKYLFRKEGQNVTLSCEQNLNHDAMYWYRQDPGQGLRLIYYSQIVNDFQKGDIAEGYSVSREKKESFPLTVTSAQKNPTAFYLCASSIRGYNEKLFFGSGTQLSVL.

Here the CDR3 reads CASSLDRDQPQHF. The CDR3 DNA reads as TGTGCCAGCAGCTTGGACAGGGATCAGCCCCAGCATTTT. The chain is built from TRBV5-4 and TRBJ1-5, with a tentative D call TRBD1 (6 bases). The germline V gene encodes CDR1 SGHNT and CDR2 YYREEE (reference sequence). The CDR3 sequence is 13 residues long. The V and J ends lost 0 bases and 5 bases respectively, with 6 bases between them.